The clone carrying this TCR beta chain was seen only a few times. The antigen is unknown. One end of the junction fails to match germline, which may point to a read error. TCR sequencing used cDNA made by reverse transcription of extracted RNA. The assay was immunoSEQ multiplex PCR, and TCRdb's table has in-frame clones only and misses some. This table holds some 190,000 clones, around 56% found once. The treatment was: oral pan-JAK inhibitor, 5-10 mg twice daily. Collected material from alopecia areata patients comprised lesional scalp punch biopsies and peripheral blood. This entry is derived from a study of CD8+ T cells in alopecia areata. Germline values: CDR1 SNHLY, CDR2 FYNNEI. This CDR3 is built from 11 residues. Notes on the study in general: In scalp, tofacitinib significantly decreased clonality and expanded CD8+ clones among the top 100.

The chain links TRBV2 to TRBJ1-1; possibly TRBD1 for D (5 bases). The clonotype comes from a human donor with alopecia areata. Sequenced here: CD4+ T cells sorted from blood, sampled at week 4, from a patient treated with tofacitinib. CDR3 sequence (DNA): TGTGCCAGCAGTCTGGACACAGAAGCTTTCTTT. Its translation is CASSLDTEAFF.